Reported below is one TCR beta chain. As yet, its antigen is unknown. With duration under 3 months, ophthalmopathy was active: Clinical Activity Score at least 3, NOSPECS at least 4. Diagnoses used clinical symptoms, serum thyroxine and TRAb, thyroid ultrasound and orbital computed tomography. The sample originates from a study of T cells in Graves' hyperthyroidism and ophthalmopathy. Germline-derived CDR1 and CDR2 are SGDLS and YYNGEE. This CDR3 comprises 18 residues. The V and J ends lost 1 base and 3 bases respectively, with 23 bases between them. Points from the study as a whole: Ophthalmopathy cases were set apart from stable hyperthyroidism by a 13 V-J model. Ophthalmopathy onset followed model prediction by a median about 6.9 months.

RNA transcripts gave rise to amplified TCR beta CDR3 regions. The TCR CDR3 was amplified in a first-round RT-PCR using the HTBI primer set. Using its own MiXCR run on the multiplex PCR reads, TCRdb lists one record per CDR3 protein. Altogether some 530,000 distinct CDR3 sequences are present, about 20% being singletons, with the ten largest covering approximately 49%. The clonotype originates from a woman between 65 and 79 years old with Graves' ophthalmopathy. The V gene is TRBV9, the J gene TRBJ2-7; D gene uncertain. Sequenced input: blood. CDR3 sequence: CASSVPPSTRHLGYEQYF. Written as DNA, the CDR3 is TGTGCCAGCAGCGTACCCCCCTCAACCCGCCATTTGGGCTACGAGCAGTACTTC. Supplemented by reference TRBV9 and TRBJ2-7, the full variable domain reads DSGVTQTPKHLITATGQRVTLRCSPRSGDLSVYWYQQSLDQGLQFLIQYYNGEERAKGNILERFSAQQFPDLHSELNLSSLELGDSALYFCASSVPPSTRHLGYEQYFGPGTRLTVT.